Listed below are T cell receptor beta chains from one sample, sequenced in a study of OX40 agonist ivuxolimab in advanced cancers. Repertoires were generated with immunoSEQ multiplex PCR, while TCRdb's copy carries only in-frame clones and drops some. The sample lists around 40,000 clones; approximately 83% were seen once. This material consisted of CD4+ or CD8+ T cells sorted from blood, taken in a trial of the OX40 agonist ivuxolimab. The receptors shown here come from an adult with an advanced solid tumor such as melanoma, head and neck, liver or kidney cancer. Each CDR3 is given with its conserved first and last residue. A D gene is named only where the DNA matches it firmly. Only some rows state a clone size, as once, few, many or a class for expanded clones.

j_call | d_call | clone_size | v_call | cdr3_aa | cdr3_nt
TRBJ1-1 | . | . | TRBV2 | CATHRQGALNTEAFF | TGTGCCACCCACAGGCAGGGTGCTTTGAACACTGAAGCTTTCTTT
TRBJ1-6 | . | few | TRBV4-3 | CASSQAPGALNSPLHF | TGCGCCAGCAGCCAAGCTCCGGGGGCCTTGAATTCACCCCTCCACTTT
TRBJ2-3 | . | . | TRBV2 | CASTIGQSTDTQYF | TGTGCCAGCACTATAGGACAGAGCACAGATACGCAGTATTTT
TRBJ1-2 | TRBD1 | . | TRBV7-9 | CASSRGTGGYGYTF | TGTGCCAGCAGCCGAGGGACAGGGGGATATGGCTACACCTTC
TRBJ2-7 | . | . | TRBV18 | CASSPPRARNEQYF | TGTGCCAGCTCACCACCGCGGGCGAGGAACGAGCAGTACTTC
TRBJ2-7 | TRBD2 | . | TRBV15 | CATSRDASGNYEQYF | TGTGCCACCAGCAGAGACGCCAGCGGGAACTACGAGCAGTACTTC
TRBJ1-1 | . | . | TRBV7-2 | CASRIGGFLGPEAFF | TGTGCCAGCAGAATAGGAGGGTTCCTCGGGCCTGAAGCTTTCTTT
TRBJ2-2 | . | . | TRBV7-8 | CASSLRERDTGELFF | TGTGCCAGCAGCTTACGAGAGCGCGACACCGGGGAGCTGTTTTTT
TRBJ2-3 | . | few | TRBV30 | CAWSYVGSALTDTQYF | TGTGCCTGGAGTTACGTCGGCAGTGCGCTCACAGATACGCAGTATTTT
TRBJ2-7 | TRBD2 | . | TRBV9 | CASSVGLAGASSYEQYF | TGTGCCAGCAGCGTAGGACTAGCGGGAGCGAGCTCCTACGAGCAGTACTTC
TRBJ2-6 | . | . | TRBV11-3 | CASSPGSSGANVLTF | TGTGCCAGCAGCCCCGGGAGCTCTGGGGCCAACGTCCTGACTTTC
TRBJ1-6 | . | . | TRBV19 | CASSISGGGSPLHF | TGTGCCAGTAGTATCTCGGGGGGGGGTTCACCCCTCCACTTT
TRBJ1-4 | . | . | TRBV10-2 | CASSSQTNEKLFF | TGCGCCAGCAGTAGCCAAACTAATGAAAAACTGTTTTTT
TRBJ2-7 | . | . | TRBV10-3 | CAITEGYEQYF | TGTGCCATCACCGAGGGGTACGAGCAGTACTTC
TRBJ1-2 | TRBD1 | . | TRBV19 | CASTRTGIGYGYTF | TGTGCCAGTACCCGGACAGGGATCGGCTATGGCTACACCTTC
TRBJ2-7 | . | . | TRBV18 | CASSPAGYEQYF | TGTGCCAGCTCACCGGCTGGCTACGAGCAGTACTTC
TRBJ2-2 | . | . | TRBV7-2 | CASSFGLEGSGELFF | TGTGCCAGCAGCTTCGGGCTAGAGGGCTCCGGGGAGCTGTTTTTT
TRBJ2-7 | TRBD1 | . | TRBV28 | CASSLYPGQGLGDEQYF | TGTGCCAGCAGTTTATACCCCGGACAGGGCTTAGGCGACGAGCAGTACTTC
TRBJ1-4 | . | . | TRBV19 | CASRVDGTNEKLFF | TGTGCCAGTAGGGTAGATGGGACTAATGAAAAACTGTTTTTT
TRBJ1-2 | TRBD1 | . | TRBV4-1 | CASSPPPGTDYGYTF | TGCGCCAGCAGCCCTCCCCCCGGGACAGACTATGGCTACACCTTC
TRBJ1-2 | . | . | TRBV10-2 | CASSEGYGYTF | TGCGCCAGCAGTGAAGGGTATGGCTACACCTTC
TRBJ1-5 | . | . | TRBV7-8 | CASSLRGGNSNQPQHF | TGTGCCAGCAGCTTACGAGGGGGTAATAGCAATCAGCCCCAGCATTTT
TRBJ1-5 | . | . | TRBV18 | CATSGGSNQPQHF | TGTGCCACCTCGGGGGGTAGCAATCAGCCCCAGCATTTT
TRBJ2-3 | TRBD2 | . | TRBV7-3 | CASSLSALAGGTDTQYF | TGTGCCAGCAGCTTATCCGCACTAGCGGGGGGCACAGATACGCAGTATTTT
TRBJ1-1 | TRBD1 | . | TRBV7-2 | CASSQTGGGTEAFF | TGTGCCAGCAGCCAGACAGGGGGCGGCACTGAAGCTTTCTTT